What follows is one T cell receptor (beta chain) and its context. The antigen is not known. These data originate in a study of vaccination effects on CD4 cells after COVID-19. CD4+ T cells specific for antigen were expanded with viral peptide pools by the ViraFEST assay before sequencing. Cultured cells yielded isolated CD4+ T cells after 10 to 11 days. Two-dose vaccination with either BNT162b2 or mRNA-1273 was given to the participants. Germline CDR1 and CDR2: SGHRS and YFSETQ. Unmatched junction bases numbered 3, after V lost 4 bases and J lost 3 bases. The CDR3 is 15 amino acids. The assay was immunoSEQ multiplex PCR, and TCRdb's table has in-frame clones only and misses some. The table includes almost 70,000 clones, around two thirds detected once.

Source: CD4+ T cells from PBMCs cultured with HCoV-229E spike peptides, taken after COVID-19 vaccination. The sequence was obtained from a human donor who received a COVID-19 vaccine. The chain employs TRBV5-1 and TRBJ2-5; 13 bases are a match to TRBD2. CDR3 sequence reads: CASSDTSGGEETQYF. The CDR3 bases are TGCGCCAGCAGCGATACTAGCGGGGGGGAAGAGACCCAGTACTTC.